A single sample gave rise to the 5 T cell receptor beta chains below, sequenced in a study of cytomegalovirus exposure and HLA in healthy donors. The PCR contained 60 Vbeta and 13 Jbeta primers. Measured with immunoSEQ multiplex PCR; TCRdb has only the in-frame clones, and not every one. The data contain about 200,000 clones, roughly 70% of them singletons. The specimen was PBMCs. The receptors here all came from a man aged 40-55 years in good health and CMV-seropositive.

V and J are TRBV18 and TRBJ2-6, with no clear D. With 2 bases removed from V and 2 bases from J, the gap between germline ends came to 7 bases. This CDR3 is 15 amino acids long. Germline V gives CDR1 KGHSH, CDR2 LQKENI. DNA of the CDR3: TGTGCCAGCTCACCAAAACTAACTGGGGCCAACGTCCTGACTTTC. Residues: CASSPKLTGANVLTF. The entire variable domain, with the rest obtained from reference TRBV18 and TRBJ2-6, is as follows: NAGVMQNPRHLVRRRGQEARLRCSPMKGHSHVYWYRQLPEEGLKFMVYLQKENIIDESGMPKERFSAEFPKEGPSILRIQQVVRGDSAAYFCASSPKLTGANVLTFGAGSRLTVL.

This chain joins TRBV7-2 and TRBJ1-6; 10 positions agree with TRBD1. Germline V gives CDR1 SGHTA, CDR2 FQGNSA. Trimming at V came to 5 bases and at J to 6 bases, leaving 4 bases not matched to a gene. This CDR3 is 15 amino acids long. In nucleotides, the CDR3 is TGTGCCAGCAGCCCACGACAGGGGGCTAATTCACCCCTCCACTTT. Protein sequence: CASSPRQGANSPLHF. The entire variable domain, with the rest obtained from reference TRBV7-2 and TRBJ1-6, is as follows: GAGVSQSPSNKVTEKGKDVELRCDPISGHTALYWYRQSLGQGLEFLIYFQGNSAPDKSGLPSDRFSAERTGGSVSTLTIQRTQQEDSAVYLCASSPRQGANSPLHFGNGTRLTVT.

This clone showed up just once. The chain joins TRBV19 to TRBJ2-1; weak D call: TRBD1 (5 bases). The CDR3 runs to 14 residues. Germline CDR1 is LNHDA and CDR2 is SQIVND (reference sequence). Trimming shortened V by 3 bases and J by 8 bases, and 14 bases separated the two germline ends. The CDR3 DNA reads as TGTGCCAGTAGTATTTGGCAGGGCCGGGATGAGCAGTTCTTC. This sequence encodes CASSIWQGRDEQFF. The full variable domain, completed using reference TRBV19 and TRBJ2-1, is DGGITQSPKYLFRKEGQNVTLSCEQNLNHDAMYWYRQDPGQGLRLIYYSQIVNDFQKGDIAEGYSVSREKKESFPLTVTSAQKNPTAFYLCASSIWQGRDEQFFGPGTRLTVL.

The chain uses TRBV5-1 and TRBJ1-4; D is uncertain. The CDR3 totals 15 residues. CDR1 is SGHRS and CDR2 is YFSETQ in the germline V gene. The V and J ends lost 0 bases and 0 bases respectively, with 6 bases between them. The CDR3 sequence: CASSLGRATNEKLFF. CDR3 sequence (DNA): TGCGCCAGCAGCTTGGGACGGGCAACTAATGAAAAACTGTTTTTT.

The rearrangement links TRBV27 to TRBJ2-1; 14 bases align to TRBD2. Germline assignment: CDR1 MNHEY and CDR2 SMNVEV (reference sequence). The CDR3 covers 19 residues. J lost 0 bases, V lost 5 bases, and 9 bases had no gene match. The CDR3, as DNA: TGTGCCAGCAGTCCTCGACTAGCGGGGGGGACAAGCTCCTACAATGAGCAGTTCTTC. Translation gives CASSPRLAGGTSSYNEQFF.